Reported below is one T cell receptor (beta chain). The table came from immunoSEQ multiplex PCR; TCRdb's copy has only in-frame clones and leaves some out. In the table there are 40,000 to 45,000 clones, about 93% of which are singletons. The germline V gene encodes CDR1 SGHAT and CDR2 FQNNGV. The CDR3 sequence is 13 residues long. J was trimmed by 7 bases and V by 10 bases; bases with no gene match: 5. This record belongs to a study of resident and recirculating memory T cells in vitiligo. Patients' lesions had not changed for the previous 6 months. The receptor was isolated from a male donor with vitiligo. V gene TRBV11-2 combines with J gene TRBJ2-2; 11 bases line up with TRBD1. Sequenced: blood. CDR3 bases: TGTGCCACCCAGGACAGGGGGCTCGGGGAGCTGTTTTTT. It yields the protein CATQDRGLGELFF.